These 18 T cell receptor beta chains share one sample of origin, sequenced in a study of radiation and T cells in renal cell carcinoma. The treatment is: treatment-naive control, cytoreductive nephrectomy. Here immunoSEQ multiplex PCR was the method, and the copy in TCRdb shows in-frame clones only, minus some. The repertoire holds about 10,000 clones, with around 60% as singletons. The specimen comprised tumor tissue, sampled from a patient whose treatment was nephrectomy without radiotherapy. These receptors all stem from a man in his forties with renal cell carcinoma.

This sequence joins TRBV6-5 and TRBJ1-6; the D gene is possibly TRBD1 (5 bases). The CDR3 extends over 13 amino acids. V lost 8 bases and J lost 10, with 15 bases in between. The germline CDR1 and CDR2 sequences are MNHEY and SVGAGI. DNA for the CDR3: TGTGCCAGCTGGCCAGGGCCAGGGTCACCCCTCCACTTT. Translated: CASWPGPGSPLHF.

The rearrangement links TRBV19 to TRBJ2-1; 10 nucleotides align to TRBD2. Per the germline V gene, CDR1 is LNHDA and CDR2 is SQIVND (reference sequence). V gave up 5 bases and J gave up 7 bases; unmatched junction bases: 2. The CDR3 extends over 13 amino acids. Written as DNA, the CDR3 is TGTGCCAGTAGTCTGACTAGCGGGAATGAGCAGTTCTTC. Amino acid sequence: CASSLTSGNEQFF.

The rearrangement joins TRBV5-6 to TRBJ2-7; D ambiguous. Trimming left V 4 bases short and J 9 bases short, with 14 bases between. The CDR3 loop spans 12 amino acids. Germline CDR1 and CDR2: SGHDT and YYEEEE. CDR3 nucleotide sequence: TGTGCCAGCAGCCTGCCGCCTAGAGCGCAGTACTTC. Translated: CASSLPPRAQYF. The whole variable domain, filled in from reference TRBV5-6 and TRBJ2-7, reads DAGVTQSPTHLIKTRGQQVTLRCSPKSGHDTVSWYQQALGQGPQFIFQYYEEEERQRGNFPDRFSGHQFPNYSSELNVNALLLGDSALYLCASSLPPRAQYFGPGTRLTVT.

CDR3 sequence reads: CASSLKTSGSSTDTQYF. As DNA, the CDR3 is TGTGCCAGCAGCCTTAAGACTAGCGGTTCTAGCACAGATACGCAGTATTTT. This chain uses TRBV5-6 with TRBJ2-3; 9 bases are shared with TRBD2. This CDR3 region has 17 residues. V was pared by 4 bases and J by 0 bases, with 9 bases of the junction left unmatched. Germline-derived CDR1 and CDR2 are SGHDT and YYEEEE.

This clone showed up just a few times. The CDR3 DNA reads TGTGCCAGCAGTTTAGGTCAGTCGGGCCCTTATGGCTACACCTTC. It translates to CASSLGQSGPYGYTF. V and J are TRBV28 and TRBJ1-2; unclear D gene. V gave up 2 bases and J gave up 5 bases, with 15 bases separating them. The CDR3 is 15 amino acids. In germline, CDR1 is MDHEN, CDR2 SYDVKM.

This sequence joins TRBV5-5 and TRBJ2-1, with no clear D. V was shortened by 2 bases and J by 9 bases, with 9 bases between the two germline ends. Germline V CDR1 and CDR2: SGHKS, YYEKEE (reference sequence). The CDR3 consists of 12 residues. The DNA for the CDR3 is TGTGCCAGCAGCTTAGTACGGAGTGAGCAGTTCTTC. Translating it yields CASSLVRSEQFF.

This clone was observed a handful of times. The CDR3 protein is CASSVRAGESGELFF. The CDR3, as DNA: TGTGCCAGCAGCGTAAGGGCAGGGGAAAGCGGGGAGCTGTTTTTT. This chain connects TRBV9 to TRBJ2-2; possible D gene TRBD1, 6 bases. This CDR3 is built from 15 residues. Trimming cost V 1 base and J 7 bases, with 14 bases left between them. Germline CDR1 and CDR2: SGDLS and YYNGEE.

As regards this clone: This CDR3 is also generated by other DNA sequences in the sample. The chain joins TRBV10-3 to TRBJ1-5; no reliable D call. In germline, CDR1 is ENHRY, CDR2 SYGVKD. The CDR3 totals 13 residues. The V gene lost 0 bases and the J gene lost 7 bases, with 7 bases spanning the gap. Here the CDR3 DNA reads TGTGCCATCAGTGAGTCGACGGGGCAGCCCCAGCATTTT. It is translated as CAISESTGQPQHF.

This clone showed up just a few times. The CDR3: CASSESRPRDGDEQFF. The CDR3 coding sequence is TGCGCCAGCAGTGAGTCCCGACCTCGAGATGGAGATGAGCAGTTCTTC. The J gene is TRBJ2-1, the V gene TRBV10-2; no clear D gene. Germline lookup yields CDR1 WSHSY and CDR2 SAAADI. The CDR3 covers 16 residues. The V and J ends lost 0 bases and 8 bases respectively, with 17 bases between them.

This clone is labeled as medium-sized. This chain joins TRBV9 and TRBJ2-1, with 11 nucleotides matching TRBD2. The CDR3 runs to 15 residues. CDR1 is SGDLS and CDR2 is YYNGEE in the germline V gene. V gave up 5 bases and J gave up 4 bases; unmatched junction bases: 5. The CDR3 DNA follows: TGTGCCAGCAGTGCGACTAGCGGGACTTACAATGAGCAGTTCTTC. This translates into CASSATSGTYNEQFF.

A single count supports this clone. This sequence joins TRBV11-2 and TRBJ1-2, with 10 nucleotides matching TRBD1. Losses at the gene ends were 3 bases for V and 8 bases for J; bases not matched to a gene: 12. Germline lookup yields CDR1 SGHAT and CDR2 FQNNGV. This CDR3 spans 16 amino acids. CDR3 sequence (DNA): TGTGCCAGCAGCTTCCCGGGACAGGGGTCTCAGGGGGGCTACACCTTC. It yields the protein CASSFPGQGSQGGYTF.

This clone was recorded a few times. Other nucleotide sequences from this sample produce the same CDR3. The chain combines TRBV29-1 with TRBJ1-1, with D unresolved. The germline V gene has CDR1 SQVTM and CDR2 ANQGSEA. V shed 0 bases and J shed 4 bases, with 3 bases lying between them. The CDR3 spans 11 residues. The CDR3 loop reads CSVEDSTEAFF. Here the CDR3 DNA reads TGCAGCGTTGAAGACAGCACTGAAGCTTTCTTT.

CDR3 amino acids: CASSGDYPDTDTQYF. The DNA for the CDR3 is TGTGCCAGCAGCGGGGACTACCCTGACACAGATACGCAGTATTTT. The chain uses TRBV9 and TRBJ2-3; 7 bases map to TRBD2. The CDR3 has 15 amino acids. Germline assignment: CDR1 SGDLS and CDR2 YYNGEE. Trimming took 3 bases from V and 2 from J; bases not matched to a gene: 6. Full variable domain (missing parts from reference TRBV9 and TRBJ2-3): DSGVTQTPKHLITATGQRVTLRCSPRSGDLSVYWYQQSLDQGLQFLIQYYNGEERAKGNILERFSAQQFPDLHSELNLSSLELGDSALYFCASSGDYPDTDTQYFGPGTRLTVL.

This chain connects TRBV5-1 to TRBJ1-3, with 9 nucleotides matching TRBD1. The length of the CDR3 is 15 residues. The germline V gene encodes CDR1 SGHRS and CDR2 YFSETQ. The ends lost 4 bases at V and 4 bases at J; junction bases unmatched: 6. The CDR3 here is CASSTDRGLGNTIYF. As DNA, the CDR3 is TGCGCCAGCAGCACGGACAGGGGACTAGGAAACACCATATATTTT.

This clone was counted only a few times. This rearrangement joins TRBV7-9 to TRBJ1-2, with 7 bases fitting TRBD1. The CDR3 is made up of 14 amino acids. Trimming took 1 base from V and 5 from J; bases not matched to a gene: 4. The V gene's germline CDR1 is SEHNR and CDR2 FQNEAQ (reference sequence). The CDR3 nucleotides read TGTGCCAGCAGCTTAGGGGACAGCGTTTATGGCTACACCTTC. Translated: CASSLGDSVYGYTF.

V gene TRBV6-5 combines with J gene TRBJ2-1, with a weak D call TRBD2 (6 bases). The CDR3 sequence is 14 residues long. CDR1 is MNHEY, CDR2 SVGAGI, per germline. Trimming pared 5 bases from V and 3 bases from J, leaving 11 bases between. CDR3 protein: CASSTTRYYNEQFF. CDR3 DNA: TGTGCCAGCAGTACGACTAGGTACTACAATGAGCAGTTCTTC.

The rearrangement joins TRBV5-4 to TRBJ2-1, with D hard to call. Trimming removed 1 base from V and 9 bases from J, with 11 bases in between. The CDR3 is 13 residues long. CDR1 is SGHNT and CDR2 is YYREEE in the germline V gene (reference sequence). DNA of the CDR3: TGTGCCAGCAGCTTGCTTTCTGTCACTGAGCAGTTCTTC. The encoded protein is CASSLLSVTEQFF.

The chain combines TRBV5-1 with TRBJ2-1; 8 nucleotides agree with TRBD1. Losses at the gene ends were 4 bases for V and 9 bases for J; bases not matched to a gene: 9. CDR3 size: 14 residues. Per the germline V gene, CDR1 is SGHRS and CDR2 is YFSETQ. For the CDR3, the DNA is TGCGCCAGCAGCCCCGACCCGGGGACAGGTGAGCAGTTCTTC. Translating it yields CASSPDPGTGEQFF.